This TCR beta chain appears in the sequencing data of a study of OX40 agonist ivuxolimab in advanced cancers. Study-wide context: Participants could have had prior anti-PD-1, anti-PD-L1 or anti-CTLA-4 therapy, and around 43% had some. Study-wide results and caveats: Among T cells, CD8+ cells averaged more expanded clones than CD4+ cells. Normalized T-cell clonal expansion was also low in a subset of nonresponders.

Blood draws occurred at baseline, cycle 4 day 1, and cycle 7 day 1. Profiled with immunoSEQ multiplex PCR; TCRdb holds only in-frame clones, not every one. The sample lists roughly 49,000 clones; approximately 85% were seen once. To note about this clone: Its antigen is as yet unknown.

The CDR3 totals 16 residues. Germline V CDR1 and CDR2: MNHNS, SASEGT. The germline V and J ends were trimmed by 0 bases and 1 base, with 12 bases remaining between them. The input for sequencing was CD4+ or CD8+ T cells sorted from blood, taken in a trial of the OX40 agonist ivuxolimab. J is TRBJ1-2 and V is TRBV6-1; D not resolved. This TCR was sampled from an adult with an advanced solid tumor such as melanoma, head and neck, liver or kidney cancer. The CDR3 bases are TGTGCCAGCAGTGAAGCAAGAAGACCCAATAACTATGGCTACACCTTC. Translated, it gives CASSEARRPNNYGYTF.